One sample yielded the 23 T cell receptor beta chains listed below, sequenced in a study of T and B cells in COVID-19 patients. TRB rearrangements were amplified by multiplex PCR with BIOMED2 TRB-A/B primers. TCRdb reprocessed the multiplex PCR reads with MiXCR, giving one entry per CDR3 protein. The sample lists 14,000 or so distinct CDR3 sequences; 28% were seen once. Each TRB amplification used roughly 250-550 ng of genomic DNA from blood. The sequenced material came from blood. The receptor set was obtained from a human donor who had recovered from COVID-19.

This clonotype was counted once. The genes are TRBV21-1 and TRBJ2-7; the table's D call of TRBD2 was not tested on the DNA. TRBV21-1 is a documented pseudogene. This CDR3 region has 18 residues. The CDR3 region is CASSSQEGRPALSYEQYF. In DNA, the CDR3 is TGTGCCAGCAGCTCCCAGGAGGGCCGACCGGCCCTTTCCTACGAGCAGTACTTC.

This clonotype was seen only a few times. The chain employs TRBV6-5 and TRBJ1-1; D ambiguous. Germline V gene lookup returns CDR1 MNHEY and CDR2 SVGAGI. CDR3 length: 11 residues. Trimming removed 3 bases from V and 6 bases from J, with 5 bases in between. CDR3 in amino acids: CASSYVSEAFF. The CDR3 nucleotides are TGTGCCAGCAGTTATGTTTCTGAAGCTTTCTTT.

The chain is built from TRBV20-1 and TRBJ2-1; 9 bases map to TRBD2. V shed 3 bases, J shed 8 bases, and the junction held 14 bases outside the gene matches. This CDR3 contains 16 residues. Germline V lookup: CDR1 DFQATT, CDR2 SNEGSKA (reference sequence). Here the CDR3 DNA reads TGCAGTGCTAGGGACCCGCGGGAGGGCCCTAGTTATGAGCAGTTCTTC. It codes for CSARDPREGPSYEQFF.

V and J are TRBV12-3 or TRBV12-4 and TRBJ2-1; D tentatively fits TRBD1 or TRBD2 (6 bases each). Trimming shortened V by 5 bases and J by 8 bases, and 19 bases separated the two germline ends. This CDR3 has 15 amino acids. CDR3 sequence reads: CASSPPGAEGDEQFF. As DNA, the CDR3 is TGTGCCAGCAGTCCTCCGGGAGCCGAGGGGGATGAGCAGTTCTTC.

The chain joins TRBV5-1 to TRBJ2-7; possible D gene TRBD2, 5 bases. This CDR3 is 17 amino acids long. Trimming removed 0 bases from V and 4 bases from J, with 20 bases in between. From germline, CDR1 is SGHRS and CDR2 YFSETQ. The DNA for the CDR3 is TGCGCCAGCAGCTTGGGAATCTCCCGCGGAGGCGGATACGAGCAGTACTTC. Translating gives CASSLGISRGGGYEQYF.

This clonotype is deemed medium-sized. This rearrangement joins TRBV19 to TRBJ2-4; 7 bases align to TRBD2. This CDR3 is 16 amino acids long. Germline CDR1 is LNHDA and CDR2 is SQIVND (reference sequence). V shed 3 bases, J shed 1 base, and the junction held 6 bases outside the gene matches. The CDR3 DNA reads TGTGCCAGTAGTATGAGGGGAGGGGATGCCAAAAACATTCAGTACTTC. Its translation: CASSMRGGDAKNIQYF. Complete variable domain (other parts from reference TRBV19 and TRBJ2-4): DGGITQSPKYLFRKEGQNVTLSCEQNLNHDAMYWYRQDPGQGLRLIYYSQIVNDFQKGDIAEGYSVSREKKESFPLTVTSAQKNPTAFYLCASSMRGGDAKNIQYFGAGTRLSVL.

This clonotype appeared a few times. The chain has TRBV7-9 and TRBJ2-1, with D hard to call. The CDR3 runs to 16 residues. Germline V gives CDR1 SEHNR, CDR2 FQNEAQ (reference sequence). V was cut by 5 bases and J by 0 bases, with 14 bases left in between. CDR3 coding DNA: TGTGCCAGCAGCGTAACGGACCGAAGCTCCTACAATGAGCAGTTCTTC. It specifies CASSVTDRSSYNEQFF. The variable domain in full, with the rest retrieved from reference TRBV7-9 and TRBJ2-1, is DTGVSQNPRHKITKRGQNVTFRCDPISEHNRLYWYRQTLGQGPEFLTYFQNEAQLEKSRLLSDRFSAERPKGSFSTLEIQRTEQGDSAMYLCASSVTDRSSYNEQFFGPGTRLTVL.

The J gene is TRBJ2-1, the V gene TRBV7-7; D is ambiguous. The CDR3 extends over 18 amino acids. The V end was cut by 2 bases, the J end by 0 bases, with 17 bases between. Germline V gene lookup returns CDR1 SSHAT and CDR2 FNYEAQ (reference sequence). The CDR3 nucleotides read TGTGCCAGCAGCTTATGGGTTCTCTCCCTTAGCTCCTACAATGAGCAGTTCTTC. Amino acid sequence: CASSLWVLSLSSYNEQFF.

By sample share, this clonotype is medium-sized (0.01 to 0.1%). The chain links TRBV12-3 or TRBV12-4 to TRBJ2-5; D may be TRBD1 or TRBD2 (6 bases each). The CDR3 extends over 14 amino acids. V was cut by 5 bases and J by 4 bases, with 14 bases left in between. CDR3 DNA sequence: TGTGCCAGCAGTGGTGGGGGGCTTGCAGAGACCCAGTACTTC. Its translation is CASSGGGLAETQYF.

The rearrangement joins TRBV28 to TRBJ2-7; TRBD2 matches 8 bases. Germline-derived CDR1 and CDR2 are MDHEN and SYDVKM. The CDR3 is made up of 14 amino acids. Germline trimming cut 4 bases from V and 3 bases from J; bases unmatched to any gene: 5. DNA for the CDR3: TGTGCCAGCAGTTGGGCGGGGGGCGGCTACGAGCAGTACTTC. Translation: CASSWAGGGYEQYF.

The CDR3 DNA reads TGTGCCAGCAGTCGGTACACTGAAGCTTTCTTT. As protein: CASSRYTEAFF. The V and J genes are TRBV12-3 or TRBV12-4 and TRBJ1-1; D unresolved. V was trimmed by 5 bases and J by 3 bases, leaving 4 bases between them. CDR3 size: 11 residues.

Concerning this clonotype: Here the CDR3 omits its conserved ending phenylalanine or tryptophan, so a read error is the likely source. The limits of the CDR3 on the DNA are not certain, so only TCRdb's listed CDR3 is given. This chain joins TRBV12-3 or TRBV12-4 and TRBJ2-7; TRBD1, the D gene given by the table, was not confirmed from the DNA. The CDR3 has 8 amino acids, counting both end residues. The CDR3 loop is CASSLGGA.

This clonotype is deemed medium-sized. This chain connects TRBV18 to TRBJ2-3; D call uncertain. The CDR3 consists of 13 residues. The V end lost 3 bases, the J end lost 0 bases, and 4 bases lay between the germline ends. Germline CDR1 reads KGHSH; CDR2 reads LQKENI. The chain's CDR3 is CASSPPSTDTQYF. CDR3 nucleotides: TGTGCCAGCTCACCCCCCAGCACAGATACGCAGTATTTT.

The chain combines TRBV6-1 with TRBJ1-6; D might be TRBD1 (6 bases). The V end lost 7 bases, the J end lost 9 bases, and 13 bases lay between the germline ends. The CDR3 consists of 13 residues. Per germline, CDR1 MNHNS and CDR2 SASEGT. The CDR3 sequence: CASKGQLGSPLHF. DNA of the CDR3: TGTGCCAGCAAGGGACAATTGGGTTCACCCCTCCACTTT.

This clonotype was seen many times. This chain links TRBV30 with TRBJ2-1; possible D gene TRBD2, 5 bases. CDR1 is GTSNPN, CDR2 SVGIG, per germline (reference sequence). The CDR3 has 16 amino acids. Deletions cut 0 bases from V and 0 bases from J, with 12 bases between. The CDR3 reads CAWSVGRASSYNEQFF. CDR3 coding DNA: TGTGCCTGGAGTGTAGGGCGGGCGAGCTCCTACAATGAGCAGTTCTTC.

With regard to this clonotype: A much larger clone lies one base from this, so it may be a read error. The missing conserved phenylalanine or tryptophan at the end of this CDR3 makes a read error likely. V is TRBV27 and J is TRBJ2-7; D gene uncertain. Looked up from germline, CDR1 is MNHEY and CDR2 is SMNVEV (reference sequence). This CDR3 has 15 amino acids. V gave up 4 bases and J gave up 3 bases, with 16 bases separating them. CDR3 DNA: TGTGCCAGCAGTTCGTCGCCGAAGGGAAACTACGAGCAGTACTTA. It codes for CASSSSPKGNYEQYL.

This clonotype was picked up many times. This chain joins TRBV6-1 and TRBJ2-5; D perhaps matches TRBD2 (6 bases). Trimming took off 11 bases at V and 0 bases at J, with 13 bases between the two ends. Germline assignment: CDR1 MNHNS and CDR2 SASEGT. The CDR3 contains 13 residues. CDR3 sequence reads: CASPAGYQETQYF. CDR3 nucleotide sequence: TGTGCCTCCCCGGCGGGGTACCAAGAGACCCAGTACTTC.

This clonotype is medium-sized in the sample. The CDR3 bases are TGCAGCGTTACCCCACTGACAGGATCGGGCGATCGTATCCATGGCTACACCTTC. This sequence encodes CSVTPLTGSGDRIHGYTF. J is TRBJ1-2 and V is TRBV29-1, with TRBD1 as a possible D gene (6 bases). The CDR3 spans 18 residues. Germline loops: CDR1 SQVTM, CDR2 ANQGSEA. V lost 5 bases and J 6 bases, leaving 31 bases between the germline ends. Combining the CDR3 with reference TRBV29-1 and TRBJ1-2 gives the whole variable domain SAVISQKPSRDICQRGTSLTIQCQVDSQVTMMFWYRQQPGQSLTLIATANQGSEATYESGFVIDKFPISRPNLTFSTLTVSNMSPEDSSIYLCSVTPLTGSGDRIHGYTFGSGTRLTVV.

The CDR3 coding sequence is TGTGCCACCGGCTCATTGGACTCCTCTGGCTACACCTTC. Its translation is CATGSLDSSGYTF. The rearrangement uses TRBV24-1 and TRBJ1-2; D unresolved. CDR1 KGHDR and CDR2 SFDVKD come from the germline V gene. V lost 9 bases, J lost 7 bases, and 17 bases lay in between. The CDR3 totals 13 residues.

This clonotype was detected a few times. This rearrangement joins TRBV27 to TRBJ1-1; D unclear. Trimming pared 6 bases from V and 0 bases from J, leaving 8 bases between. The V gene's germline CDR1 is MNHEY and CDR2 SMNVEV (reference sequence). This CDR3 comprises 13 residues. The CDR3 DNA is TGTGCCAGCAGGATATATATGAACACTGAAGCTTTCTTT. Its translation is CASRIYMNTEAFF.

The chain has TRBV2 and TRBJ2-7, with 11 bases that match TRBD2. The V gene end was trimmed by 6 bases and the J gene end by 5 bases; junction bases not matched to a gene: 3. This CDR3 contains 13 residues. CDR1 is SNHLY and CDR2 is FYNNEI in the germline V gene. This chain's CDR3 is CASRVTSGNEQYF. The CDR3 nucleotides read TGTGCCAGCAGAGTGACTAGCGGGAACGAGCAGTACTTC.

The chain links TRBV12-3 or TRBV12-4 to TRBJ2-1; a weak D match, TRBD1 (6 bases). Between the trimmed V and J ends, which lost 7 bases and 10 bases, there was a span of 17 bases. The CDR3 consists of 13 residues. The CDR3: CASTQGSNREQFF. In DNA, the CDR3 is TGTGCCAGCACCCAGGGGAGCAACAGGGAGCAGTTCTTC.

The chain couples TRBV25-1 to TRBJ2-5; TRBD2 matches 7 bases. The CDR3 contains 15 residues. The V and J ends lost 4 bases and 7 bases, in that order; junction bases with no gene match: 12. The germline CDR1 and CDR2 sequences are MGHDK and SYGVNS. CDR3 region: CASSVMGGAGGTQYF. CDR3 DNA sequence: TGTGCCAGCAGTGTAATGGGAGGGGCTGGAGGGACCCAGTACTTC.